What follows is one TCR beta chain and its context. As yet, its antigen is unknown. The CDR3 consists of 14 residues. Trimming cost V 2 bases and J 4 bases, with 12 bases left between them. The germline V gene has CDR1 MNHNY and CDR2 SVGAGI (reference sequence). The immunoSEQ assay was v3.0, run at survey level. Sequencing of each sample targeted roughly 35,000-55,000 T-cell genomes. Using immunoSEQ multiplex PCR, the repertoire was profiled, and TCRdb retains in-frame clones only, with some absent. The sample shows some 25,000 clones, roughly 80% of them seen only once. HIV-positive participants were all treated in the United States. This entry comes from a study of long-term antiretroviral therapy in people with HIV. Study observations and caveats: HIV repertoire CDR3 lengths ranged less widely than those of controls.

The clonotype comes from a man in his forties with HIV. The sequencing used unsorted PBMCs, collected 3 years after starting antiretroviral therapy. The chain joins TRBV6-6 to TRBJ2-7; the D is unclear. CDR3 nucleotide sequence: TGTGCCAGCAGTTACAGGTCCGAGGCGTACGAGCAGTACTTC. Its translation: CASSYRSEAYEQYF.